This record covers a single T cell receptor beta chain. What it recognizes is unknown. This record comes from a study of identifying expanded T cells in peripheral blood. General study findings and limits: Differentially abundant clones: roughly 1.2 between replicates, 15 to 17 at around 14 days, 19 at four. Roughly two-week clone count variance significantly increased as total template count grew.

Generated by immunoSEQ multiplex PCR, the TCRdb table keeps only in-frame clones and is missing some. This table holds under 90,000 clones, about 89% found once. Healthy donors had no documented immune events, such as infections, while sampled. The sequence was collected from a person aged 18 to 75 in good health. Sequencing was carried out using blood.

The CDR3 here is CASSEFSRGEYQPQHF. DNA for the CDR3: TGTGCCAGCAGTGAATTCTCCAGGGGGGAATATCAGCCCCAGCATTTT. V usage is TRBV6-1 and J usage is TRBJ1-5; 7 bases agree with TRBD1. The germline V gene has CDR1 MNHNS and CDR2 SASEGT. The CDR3 spans 16 residues. V lost 2 bases, J lost 5 bases, and 9 bases stayed unmatched.